Listed below are T cell receptor beta chains from one sample, sequenced in a study of blood T cells in healthy people across ages. MiXCR, applied by TCRdb to the 5' RACE reads, yields one record per CDR3 protein. The sample shows under 800,000 distinct CDR3 sequences, about 42% of them seen only once. The sequenced sample was blood. Every receptor here comes from an older woman in good health. CDR3s include the opening cysteine and the closing phenylalanine or tryptophan. A D gene is named only where the DNA matches it firmly. Clone size, where shown, is once, few, many, or a class for clones that have expanded.

v_gene	d_gene	j_gene	abundance	CDR3aa	CDR3nt
TRBV3-1	-	TRBJ1-2	few	CASSQEGWTSYGYTF	TGTGCCAGCAGCCAAGAAGGGTGGACTTCTTATGGCTACACCTTC
TRBV6-5	TRBD2	TRBJ2-1	many	CASSPGLAAYNEQFF	TGTGCCAGCAGCCCGGGACTAGCGGCCTACAATGAGCAGTTCTTC
TRBV18	-	TRBJ2-1	-	CASSPLEGAYNEQFF	TGTGCCAGCTCACCTCTAGAGGGGGCCTACAATGAGCAGTTCTTC
TRBV18	TRBD1	TRBJ2-1	few	CASSPYTGQGPSSYNEQFF	TGTGCCAGCTCACCCTATACTGGACAGGGGCCGAGCTCCTACAATGAGCAGTTCTTC
TRBV11-3	-	TRBJ1-5	-	CASRQEIVCAPMVDQPQHF	TGTGCCAGCAGGCAGGAGATTGTATGTGCTCCTATGGTGGATCAGCCCCAGCATTTT
TRBV3-1	-	TRBJ2-1	-	CASSPLSARAGEQFF	TGTGCCAGCAGCCCCTTATCTGCGAGAGCCGGAGAGCAGTTCTTC
TRBV24-1	TRBD1	TRBJ1-5	few	CATSLSGGHNQPQHF	TGTGCCACCAGTCTCTCAGGGGGGCACAATCAGCCCCAGCATTTT
TRBV29-1	-	TRBJ2-5	many	CSALGSIETQYF	TGCAGCGCCTTGGGGAGCATCGAGACCCAGTACTTC
TRBV4-3	-	TRBJ2-3	few	CASSSLGGRLGTQYF	TGCGCCAGCAGCAGCTTAGGAGGGAGATTAGGTACGCAGTATTTT
TRBV20-1	TRBD1	TRBJ1-2	-	CSAPGQPYGYTF	TGCAGTGCGCCGGGACAGCCTTATGGCTACACCTTC
TRBV5-1	TRBD2	TRBJ2-3	-	CASSAPSVAGGSDTQYF	TGCGCCAGCAGCGCGCCCTCGGTTGCGGGGGGGTCCGATACGCAGTATTTT
TRBV2	TRBD1	TRBJ1-5	once	CASRLTGGADSNQPQHF	TGTGCCAGCAGGTTAACAGGGGGCGCGGATTCTAATCAGCCCCAGCATTTT
TRBV12-3/TRBV12-4	-	TRBJ2-7	few	CASSYPGRRDEQYF	TGTGCCAGCAGTTACCCGGGACGCCGGGACGAGCAGTACTTC
TRBV28	TRBD2	TRBJ2-3	few	CASSFSLAGGPQDTQYF	TGTGCCAGCAGTTTCTCGCTAGCGGGAGGGCCTCAAGATACGCAGTATTTT
TRBV25-1	-	TRBJ2-7	few	CASSDTGRSPPYEQYF	TGTGCCAGCAGTGATACCGGCAGGTCCCCTCCCTACGAGCAGTACTTC
TRBV2	-	TRBJ2-7	-	CASTFRGHSYEQYF	TGTGCCAGCACCTTCCGGGGACACTCCTACGAGCAGTACTTC
TRBV11-2	-	TRBJ2-1	few	CASSPGSNEQFF	TGTGCCAGCAGCCCGGGGAGCAATGAGCAGTTCTTC
TRBV4-1	TRBD1	TRBJ2-1	-	CASSQVGQGRDEQFF	TGCGCCAGCAGCCAAGTTGGACAGGGGAGGGATGAGCAGTTCTTC
TRBV12-5	-	TRBJ2-5	-	CASGSLETQYF	TGTGCTAGTGGTTCATTGGAGACCCAGTACTTC
TRBV6-1	TRBD2	TRBJ2-7	once	CASSIGLAEAEQYF	TGTGCCAGCAGTATCGGACTAGCCGAGGCGGAGCAGTACTTC
TRBV9	-	TRBJ1-4	-	CASSPRVATNEKLFF	TGTGCCAGCAGTCCTCGAGTTGCAACTAATGAAAAACTGTTTTTT
TRBV9	-	TRBJ1-5	-	CAGSVGTVNQPQHF	TGTGCCGGCAGCGTTGGGACTGTAAATCAGCCCCAGCATTTT
TRBV6-1	TRBD2	TRBJ2-5	-	CASSERRVAGGSETQYF	TGTGCCAGCAGTGAACGGAGGGTAGCGGGGGGGTCGGAGACCCAGTACTTC
TRBV12-3/TRBV12-4	-	TRBJ2-7	few	CASNPQGGEQYF	TGTGCCAGCAACCCACAGGGAGGCGAGCAGTACTTC
TRBV29-1	-	TRBJ1-4	-	CSVDDTRGEKLFF	TGCAGCGTTGACGACACCCGCGGGGAAAAACTGTTTTTT
TRBV6-6	-	TRBJ2-1	few	CASSMSESGEQFF	TGTGCCAGCTCGATGAGCGAGAGCGGTGAGCAGTTCTTC
TRBV20-1	-	TRBJ2-1	-	CSASAAGSSSYNEQFF	TGCAGTGCTTCGGCGGCGGGTTCCAGCTCCTACAATGAGCAGTTCTTC
TRBV7-2	-	TRBJ2-1	-	CASSLIRVTPNEQFF	TGTGCCAGCAGTTTAATCAGGGTAACCCCCAATGAGCAGTTCTTC
TRBV7-2	TRBD2	TRBJ2-5	few	CASSLIGTSGYQETQYF	TGTGCCAGCAGCTTAATAGGGACTAGCGGGTACCAAGAGACCCAGTACTTC
TRBV12-3/TRBV12-4	-	TRBJ2-3	-	CASSPRGSTDTEYF	TGTGCCAGCAGTCCCCGAGGGAGCACAGATACGGAGTACTTT
TRBV5-1	-	TRBJ1-5	few	CASSAGDGNQPQHF	TGCGCCAGCAGCGCCGGGGACGGCAATCAGCCCCAGCATTTT
TRBV3-1	TRBD2	TRBJ2-3	-	CASSQRGRTSGTDTQYF	TGTGCCAGCAGCCAACGGGGCCGGACTAGCGGCACAGATACGCAGTATTTT
TRBV5-4	-	TRBJ1-6	once	CASSYGVLHSPLHF	TGTGCCAGCAGCTACGGGGTGCTACATTCACCCCTCCACTTT
TRBV27	TRBD2	TRBJ2-5	-	CASRTTPGTSALGLEQYF	TGTGCCAGCAGGACAACTCCCGGGACTAGCGCACTAGGTCTGGAGCAGTACTTC
TRBV13	-	TRBJ2-7	-	CASSKRPGYFYNEQYF	TGTGCCAGCAGCAAGCGTCCGGGGTACTTCTACAATGAGCAGTACTTC
TRBV27	TRBD2	TRBJ2-4	-	CASSSLTSGTVYIQYF	TGTGCCAGCAGTTCATTGACTAGCGGGACGGTGTACATTCAGTACTTC
TRBV6-5	-	TRBJ1-1	few	CASSYFAEAGGAEAFF	TGTGCCAGCAGTTACTTTGCAGAGGCGGGGGGGGCTGAAGCTTTCTTT
TRBV29-1	TRBD1	TRBJ2-3	-	CSVAGTARGDTQYF	TGCAGCGTTGCCGGGACAGCCAGAGGAGATACGCAGTATTTT
TRBV3-1	-	TRBJ2-1	-	CASSQGYRGDEQFF	TGTGCCAGCAGCCAAGGGTACCGGGGAGACGAGCAGTTCTTC
TRBV19	-	TRBJ2-1	-	CTSSQDSSSYNEQFF	TGTACCAGTAGTCAGGACAGTAGCTCCTACAATGAGCAGTTCTTC
TRBV4-2	TRBD2	TRBJ2-3	few	CASSQVSGGPFGDTQYF	TGTGCCAGCAGCCAAGTTAGCGGGGGGCCCTTCGGAGATACGCAGTATTTT
TRBV5-1	TRBD1	TRBJ2-2	-	CAGRRQGTGELFF	TGCGCCGGCAGAAGACAGGGGACCGGGGAGCTGTTTTTT
TRBV6-2/TRBV6-3	-	TRBJ2-2	few	CASSFTAGETNTGELFF	TGTGCCAGCAGTTTTACAGCAGGGGAAACGAACACCGGGGAGCTGTTTTTT
TRBV29-1	-	TRBJ1-1	few	CSVYKWGNTEAFF	TGCAGCGTCTATAAGTGGGGGAACACTGAAGCTTTCTTT
TRBV21-1	-	TRBJ1-2	-	CASSKDPGVYYGYTF	TGTGCCAGCAGCAAAGACCCAGGGGTTTACTATGGCTACACCTTC
TRBV21-1	-	TRBJ2-5	once	CASSKVTASGGQETQYF	TGTGCCAGCAGCAAAGTGACGGCTAGCGGGGGGCAAGAGACCCAGTACTTC
TRBV7-2	TRBD1	TRBJ2-7	-	CAGGLGQGLLYEQYF	TGTGCCGGCGGGCTAGGACAGGGCCTTCTTTACGAGCAGTACTTC
TRBV9	-	TRBJ2-1	once	CASSPTGRADYNEQFF	TGTGCCAGCAGCCCCACGGGACGAGCAGATTACAATGAGCAGTTCTTC
TRBV20-1	-	TRBJ1-2	once	CSATIGGAGYTF	TGCAGTGCTACCATCGGGGGGGCTGGCTACACCTTC
TRBV10-3	-	TRBJ1-5	few	CAISADGLSNQPQHF	TGTGCCATCAGCGCGGACGGACTTAGCAATCAGCCCCAGCATTTT
TRBV5-5	-	TRBJ1-2	-	CASSWGEGYGYTF	TGTGCCAGCAGCTGGGGTGAGGGGTATGGCTACACCTTC
TRBV18	-	TRBJ2-6	few	CASSPQVSPGANVLTF	TGTGCCAGCTCACCACAGGTCTCCCCTGGGGCCAACGTCCTGACTTTC
TRBV18	-	TRBJ2-7	few	CASSPSAGRPYEQYF	TGTGCCAGCTCCCCCTCGGCCGGCAGGCCGTACGAGCAGTACTTC
TRBV4-1	-	TRBJ2-1	-	CASSQDSDERFF	TGCGCCAGCAGCCAAGATTCGGATGAGCGGTTCTTC
TRBV5-1	TRBD1	TRBJ2-7	-	CASSLGGRDRAVQYF	TGCGCCAGCAGCTTGGGGGGGCGAGACAGGGCAGTGCAGTACTTC
TRBV18	-	TRBJ1-1	-	CASSPSLSIEAFF	TGTGCCAGCTCACCATCTCTTAGCATTGAAGCTTTCTTT
TRBV5-6	-	TRBJ2-7	few	CASSFGFSNYEQYF	TGTGCCAGCAGCTTCGGTTTTTCTAACTACGAGCAGTACTTC